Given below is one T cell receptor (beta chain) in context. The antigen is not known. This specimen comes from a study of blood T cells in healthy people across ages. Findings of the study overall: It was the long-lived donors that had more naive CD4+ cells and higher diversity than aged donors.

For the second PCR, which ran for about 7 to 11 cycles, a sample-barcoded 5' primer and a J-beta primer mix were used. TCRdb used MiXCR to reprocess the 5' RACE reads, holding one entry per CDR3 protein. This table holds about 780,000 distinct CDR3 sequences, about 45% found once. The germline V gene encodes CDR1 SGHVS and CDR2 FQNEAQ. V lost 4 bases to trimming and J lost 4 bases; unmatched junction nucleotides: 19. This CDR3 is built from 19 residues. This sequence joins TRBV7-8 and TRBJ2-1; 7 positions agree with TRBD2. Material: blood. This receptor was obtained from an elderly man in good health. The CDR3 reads CASSSTPSYSGSRYNEQFF. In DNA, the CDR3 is TGTGCCAGCAGCTCAACCCCTTCATATAGCGGGTCCCGATACAATGAGCAGTTCTTC.